The 25 T cell receptor beta chains given below trace back to one sample, sequenced in a study of shared clonotypes between healthy human individuals. TCRdb keeps only in-frame clones here, not all; method: immunoSEQ multiplex PCR. The sample shows a few hundred thousand clones, just over 65% of them seen only once. What was sequenced was memory CD4+ T cells sorted from blood. Subset specified: CD45RA-negative fraction. All receptors derive from a man aged 25 to 40 in good health.

This clone was observed a single time. The rearrangement joins TRBV11-2 to TRBJ1-5; no reliable D call. The CDR3 is 13 amino acids. The germline V and J ends were trimmed by 0 bases and 7 bases, with 7 bases remaining between them. The V gene's germline CDR1 is SGHAT and CDR2 FQNNGV. In DNA form, the CDR3 reads TGTGCCAGCAGCTTAGATCTCACGCAGCCCCAGCATTTT. This sequence encodes CASSLDLTQPQHF.

The gene calls are TRBV11-2 and TRBJ2-7, with 9 nucleotides matching TRBD2. Germline trimming cut 1 base from V and 5 bases from J; bases unmatched to any gene: 6. CDR1 and CDR2 (germline): SGHAT, FQNNGV. CDR3 length: 15 residues. CDR3 loop: CASSLAGTSYHEQYF. Written as DNA, the CDR3 is TGTGCCAGCAGCTTAGCGGGGACTAGCTACCACGAGCAGTACTTC.

J is TRBJ2-5 and V is TRBV5-5; D may be TRBD1 or TRBD2 (5 bases each). The CDR3 loop spans 14 amino acids. Between the trimmed V and J ends, which lost 0 bases and 6 bases, there was a span of 12 bases. Per germline, CDR1 SGHKS and CDR2 YYEKEE (reference sequence). CDR3 amino acids: CASSLAGGGQTQYF. The CDR3 DNA is TGTGCCAGCAGCTTGGCCGGTGGGGGACAGACCCAGTACTTC.

This clone was counted only a few times. This sequence joins TRBV30 and TRBJ1-5, with TRBD1 matching 8 bases. V was clipped by 2 bases and J by 6 bases; unmatched bases: 12. Per the germline V gene, CDR1 is GTSNPN and CDR2 is SVGIG (reference sequence). The CDR3 contains 16 residues. The CDR3 protein is CAWSHAGTGKSQPQHF. DNA for the CDR3: TGTGCCTGGAGTCACGCCGGGACAGGAAAAAGTCAGCCCCAGCATTTT.

Details on this clone: A far larger clone is off by one base, so a read error is likely. This chain links TRBV5-1 with TRBJ2-7; 10 bases are shared with TRBD1. The germline V gene encodes CDR1 SGHRS and CDR2 YFSETQ. The CDR3 consists of 14 residues. CDR3 amino acids: CTSSLGTGDHEQYF. Here the CDR3 DNA reads TGCACCAGCAGCTTAGGGACAGGGGACCACGAGCAGTACTTC.

This clone was found many times. The J gene is TRBJ2-7, the V gene TRBV28, with 13 bases matching TRBD2. The CDR3 is 16 residues long. Trimming at V came to 8 bases and at J to 3 bases, leaving 10 bases not matched to a gene. From germline, CDR1 is MDHEN and CDR2 SYDVKM. The CDR3 loop reads CASEPSGLAGVYEQYF. Here the CDR3 DNA reads TGTGCCAGCGAGCCATCCGGACTAGCGGGAGTCTACGAGCAGTACTTC.

This clone came up once. J is TRBJ2-5 and V is TRBV6-1, with 12 bases lining up with TRBD2. J was trimmed by 5 bases and V by 0 bases; bases with no gene match: 10. The CDR3 runs to 18 residues. The V gene's germline CDR1 is MNHNS and CDR2 SASEGT. For the CDR3, the DNA is TGTGCCAGCAGTGAAGCACTAGCGGGAGGCCCGTTCACTGAGACCCAGTACTTC. Translating gives CASSEALAGGPFTETQYF.

The chain carries TRBV9 and TRBJ1-5; D is unclear. Trimming took off 4 bases at V and 6 bases at J, with 14 bases between the two ends. The CDR3 has 14 residues. The germline CDR1 and CDR2 sequences are SGDLS and YYNGEE. This CDR3 is CASSPAADGQPQHF. CDR3 DNA: TGTGCCAGCAGCCCAGCGGCCGATGGTCAGCCCCAGCATTTT.

V gene TRBV6-5 combines with J gene TRBJ2-1; 8 positions match TRBD2. J lost 12 bases, V lost 5 bases, and 12 bases had no gene match. Looked up from germline, CDR1 is MNHEY and CDR2 is SVGAGI. The CDR3 is 14 residues long. CDR3 DNA sequence: TGTGCCAGCAGTGCCCCTACGGGGGGGGCCGGGCAGTTCTTC. Its translation: CASSAPTGGAGQFF.

This clone was seen a few times. The chain is built from TRBV5-4 and TRBJ2-2; no reliable D call. V shed 0 bases and J shed 4 bases, with 10 bases lying between them. Germline-derived CDR1 and CDR2 are SGHNT and YYREEE (reference sequence). The CDR3 is 15 amino acids. The CDR3 region has the DNA TGTGCCAGCAGCTTGGAGCGCAGACTCACCGGGGAGCTGTTTTTT. It encodes CASSLERRLTGELFF. The full variable domain, its missing parts supplied by reference TRBV5-4 and TRBJ2-2, is ETGVTQSPTHLIKTRGQQVTLRCSSQSGHNTVSWYQQALGQGPQFIFQYYREEENGRGNFPPRFSGLQFPNYSSELNVNALELDDSALYLCASSLERRLTGELFFGEGSRLTVL.

The chain uses TRBV29-1 and TRBJ2-5, with TRBD2 matching 9 bases. The V segment lost 7 bases and the J segment 4 bases; nucleotides outside the gene matches: 7. Germline V CDR1 and CDR2: SQVTM, ANQGSEA. The CDR3 contains 13 residues. CDR3 region: CSGYSGSIETQYF. The DNA of the CDR3 is TGCAGCGGATATAGCGGGAGCATAGAGACCCAGTACTTC.

V gene TRBV27 combines with J gene TRBJ1-1, with a possible D match to TRBD1 (5 bases). This CDR3 is 12 amino acids long. In germline, CDR1 is MNHEY, CDR2 SMNVEV (reference sequence). Between the trimmed V and J ends, which lost 2 bases and 7 bases, there was a span of 8 bases. CDR3 in amino acids: CASSLGGGEAFF. DNA of the CDR3: TGTGCCAGCAGTTTAGGCGGGGGTGAAGCTTTCTTT.

The chain links TRBV5-1 to TRBJ1-1; possibly TRBD1 for D (6 bases). Trimming shortened V by 5 bases and J by 1 base, and 12 bases separated the two germline ends. The CDR3 extends over 14 amino acids. Germline loops: CDR1 SGHRS, CDR2 YFSETQ. Here the CDR3 reads CASSTGTRNTEAFF. The DNA for the CDR3 is TGCGCCAGCAGTACCGGGACAAGGAACACTGAAGCTTTCTTT.

This clone was picked up a small number of times. The chain couples TRBV5-4 to TRBJ2-1, with D perhaps TRBD2 (6 bases). V lost 0 bases, J lost 7 bases, and 11 bases lay in between. Germline V gives CDR1 SGHNT, CDR2 YYREEE (reference sequence). The CDR3 totals 14 residues. The CDR3 region has the DNA TGTGCCAGCAGCTTGGCACCGGGACTTAATGAGCAGTTCTTC. It is translated as CASSLAPGLNEQFF.

The chain recombines TRBV10-3 with TRBJ2-5; D is possibly TRBD2 (5 bases). CDR3 length: 13 residues. Germline assignment: CDR1 ENHRY and CDR2 SYGVKD. V was trimmed by 11 bases and J by 5 bases, leaving 18 bases between them. Written as DNA, the CDR3 is TGTGCCTCCAATCGGGGTCTCGGGGAGACCCAGTACTTC. It is translated as CASNRGLGETQYF.

The V gene is TRBV5-1, the J gene TRBJ2-7, with unresolved D. The V gene lost 4 bases and the J gene lost 7 bases, with 18 bases spanning the gap. Germline V gene lookup returns CDR1 SGHRS and CDR2 YFSETQ. The CDR3 loop spans 14 amino acids. The chain's CDR3 is CASSLTESYGEQYF. The CDR3 DNA sequence: TGCGCCAGCAGCCTGACGGAGAGCTACGGAGAGCAGTACTTC.

V is TRBV7-9 and J is TRBJ2-7; a possible D gene is TRBD2 (6 bases). V was pared by 5 bases and J by 1 base, with 21 bases between. CDR3 size: 17 residues. Germline V lookup: CDR1 SEHNR, CDR2 FQNEAQ (reference sequence). The chain's CDR3 is CASSPRSWGVQSYEQYF. Written as DNA, the CDR3 is TGTGCCAGCAGCCCGAGATCATGGGGGGTACAATCCTACGAGCAGTACTTC.

A few counts support this clone. The chain has TRBV7-2 and TRBJ2-2, with TRBD2 identical over 14 bases. CDR3 length: 17 amino acids. Germline lookup yields CDR1 SGHTA and CDR2 FQGNSA. The V gene end was trimmed by 0 bases and the J gene end by 3 bases; junction bases not matched to a gene: 0. The CDR3 nucleotides are TGTGCCAGCAGCTTAGCGGGACTAGCGGGGGACACCGGGGAGCTGTTTTTT. It specifies CASSLAGLAGDTGELFF.

A few counts support this clone. This chain uses TRBV5-1 with TRBJ2-7, with 9 bases fitting TRBD1. Unmatched junction bases numbered 13, after V lost 4 bases and J lost 8 bases. This CDR3 region has 15 residues. Germline V gene lookup returns CDR1 SGHRS and CDR2 YFSETQ. The CDR3: CASSRDSTGGNKQYF. Here the CDR3 DNA reads TGCGCCAGCAGCCGGGATTCGACAGGGGGAAACAAGCAGTACTTC.

The chain is built from TRBV19 and TRBJ2-1; 7 bases agree with TRBD2. The CDR3 extends over 15 amino acids. Germline V gene data show CDR1 as LNHDA and CDR2 as SQIVND (reference sequence). Trimming at V came to 3 bases and at J to 13 bases, leaving 15 bases not matched to a gene. The CDR3 DNA reads as TGTGCCAGTAGTATTCTTGGGGGAGGGCTCGGTAACCAGTTCTTC. Translating gives CASSILGGGLGNQFF. The full variable domain, rest sourced from reference TRBV19 and TRBJ2-1, is DGGITQSPKYLFRKEGQNVTLSCEQNLNHDAMYWYRQDPGQGLRLIYYSQIVNDFQKGDIAEGYSVSREKKESFPLTVTSAQKNPTAFYLCASSILGGGLGNQFFGPGTRLTVL.

There are a few counts of this clone. The chain carries TRBV11-1 and TRBJ2-1; D might be TRBD1 (6 bases). The V and J ends lost 4 bases and 4 bases respectively, with 14 bases between them. CDR1 SGHAT and CDR2 FQDESV come from the germline V gene (reference sequence). The CDR3 is 15 amino acids. CDR3 in DNA: TGTGCCAGCAGCTCACCACAAGGACAGTACAATGAGCAGTTCTTC. This translates into CASSSPQGQYNEQFF.

The chain joins TRBV6-6 to TRBJ2-3, with D possibly matching TRBD1 (6 bases). Trimming cost V 10 bases and J 1 base, with 15 bases left between them. Germline CDR1 MNHNY, CDR2 SVGAGI (reference sequence). The CDR3 extends over 14 amino acids. CDR3 region: CATSGRGRTDTQYF. The DNA for the CDR3 is TGTGCCACCTCCGGCAGGGGCCGCACAGATACGCAGTATTTT.

The table lists this clone with a few counts. The gene calls are TRBV7-6 and TRBJ2-1; D is ambiguous. The CDR3 loop spans 15 amino acids. CDR1 SGHVS and CDR2 FNYEAQ come from the germline V gene. Trimming pared 4 bases from V and 0 bases from J, leaving 10 bases between. In nucleotides, the CDR3 is TGTGCCAGCAGCTCAACAGACGGCTCCTACAATGAGCAGTTCTTC. Translation: CASSSTDGSYNEQFF.

This clone was picked up a small number of times. V usage is TRBV27 and J usage is TRBJ1-1; no reliable D call. The CDR3 runs to 16 residues. V was cut by 2 bases and J by 3 bases, with 16 bases left in between. Germline CDR1 is MNHEY and CDR2 is SMNVEV (reference sequence). Written as DNA, the CDR3 is TGTGCCAGCAGTTTAGGACCTACCTTTTCCGACACTGAAGCTTTCTTT. It specifies CASSLGPTFSDTEAFF.

CDR3 sequence reads: CASSLTGLRQETQYF. The CDR3 coding sequence is TGTGCCAGCAGTTTGACAGGGCTTAGGCAAGAGACCCAGTACTTC. This rearrangement joins TRBV27 to TRBJ2-5, with TRBD1 matching over 7 bases. The CDR3 runs 15 residues. The J segment lost 2 bases and the V segment lost 3 bases, leaving 6 bases of the junction unmatched. In germline, CDR1 is MNHEY, CDR2 SMNVEV (reference sequence).